The sequence of this TCR beta chain was determined in a study of monozygotic twins with inflammatory bowel disease. Findings and limits, study-wide: No repertoire similarity difference was seen between concordant and discordant twins; power was possibly limited. Among IBD patients, fewer clonotypes were shared with others than among healthy twins, especially with disease activity.

From its re-call of the 5' RACE reads, TCRdb lists each CDR3 protein once, without DNA. The specimen's table records over 200,000 distinct CDR3 sequences. RNA in its total form was extracted from whole blood, and T cells were not sorted. CDR1 is MNHNS and CDR2 is SASEGT in the germline V gene. CDR3 length equals 17 residues. As to this clonotype: Antigen specificity is unknown.

The clonotype comes from a human donor with ulcerative colitis or Crohn's disease, or a healthy co-twin of an affected twin (not recorded which). The sequencing input was blood. This chain links TRBV6-1 with TRBJ1-2. The CDR3 sequence is CASSVFRFGRSNYGYTF.